This T cell receptor beta chain came from a study of T cells expressing NK-cell markers. CDR1 and CDR2 from the germline V gene are SGHRS and YFSETQ. There are 16 residues in the CDR3. From the 5' RACE reads, TCRdb lists one entry per CDR3 protein and no DNA. Seen in this sample are 350,000 to 500,000 distinct CDR3 sequences; the ten most common clones hold 7.3%. The source is a woman aged 18-70 years in good health. The sample consisted of blood T cells: a sorted CD56 or NKG2C T cell subset, CD4+ or CD8+ T cells, or bulk PBMC T cells (not recorded which). The chain is built from TRBV5-1 and TRBJ2-1; TCRdb proposes TRBD1, but this gene call is untestable without DNA. This CDR3 is CASSSGTGARGGEQFF.